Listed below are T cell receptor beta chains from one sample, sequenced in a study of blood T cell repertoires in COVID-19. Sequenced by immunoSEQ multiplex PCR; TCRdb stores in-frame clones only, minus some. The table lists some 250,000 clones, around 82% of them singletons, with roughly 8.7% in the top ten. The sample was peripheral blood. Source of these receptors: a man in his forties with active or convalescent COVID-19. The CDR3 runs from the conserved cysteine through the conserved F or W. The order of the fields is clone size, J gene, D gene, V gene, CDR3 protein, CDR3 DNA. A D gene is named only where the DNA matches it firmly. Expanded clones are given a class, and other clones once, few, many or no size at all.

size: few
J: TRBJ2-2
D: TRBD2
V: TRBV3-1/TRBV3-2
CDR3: CASSPRLAGAYDTGELFF
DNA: TGTGCCAGCAGTCCCCGACTAGCGGGAGCGTACGACACCGGGGAGCTGTTTTTT

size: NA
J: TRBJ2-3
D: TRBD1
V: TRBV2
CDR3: CASSSRGRDTQYF
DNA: TGTGCCAGCAGCTCCAGGGGGCGGGATACGCAGTATTTT

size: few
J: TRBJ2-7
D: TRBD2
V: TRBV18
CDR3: CASSPPPAGNEQYF
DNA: TGTGCCAGCTCACCACCGCCAGCGGGGAACGAGCAGTACTTC

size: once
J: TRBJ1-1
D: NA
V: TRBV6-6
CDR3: CASSYSRVPIRTEAFF
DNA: TGTGCCAGCAGTTACTCGAGGGTCCCCATAAGGACTGAAGCTTTCTTT

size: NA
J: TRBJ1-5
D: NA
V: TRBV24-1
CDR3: CATSDSHGSRPQHF
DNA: TGTGCCACCAGTGATTCCCATGGCTCTAGGCCCCAGCATTTT

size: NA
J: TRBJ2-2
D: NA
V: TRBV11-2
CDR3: CASRRQANTGELFF
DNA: TGTGCCAGCAGAAGACAGGCGAACACCGGGGAGCTGTTTTTT

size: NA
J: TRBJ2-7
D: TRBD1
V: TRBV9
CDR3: CASSVGGQSYEQYF
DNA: TGTGCCAGCAGCGTAGGGGGACAGAGCTACGAGCAGTACTTC

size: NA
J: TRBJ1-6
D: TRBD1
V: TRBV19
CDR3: CASSTATGYNSPLHF
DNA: TGTGCCAGTAGTACTGCGACAGGGTATAATTCACCCCTCCACTTT

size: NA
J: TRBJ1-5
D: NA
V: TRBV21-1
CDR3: CASSQGERHLKDQPQHF
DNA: TGTGCCAGCAGCCAGGGGGAGAGGCATCTGAAGGATCAGCCCCAGCATTTT

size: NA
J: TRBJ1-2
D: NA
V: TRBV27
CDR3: CASSLGAANYGYTF
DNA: TGTGCCAGCAGTTTAGGTGCGGCAAACTATGGCTACACCTTC